The clone carrying this TCR beta chain appeared many times. Antigen specificity is unknown. The data derive from a study of T cells in Graves' hyperthyroidism and ophthalmopathy. Whole-study context: Blood from the periphery was taken at initial diagnosis, before any treatment. Study outcomes and limitations: Model-based prediction identified ophthalmopathy a median 6.5 months prior to its onset.

Pregnant or lactating patients were excluded, as were those with uncontrolled infection or other autoimmune disease. The CDR3 sequence is 15 residues long. CDR1 is KGHSH, CDR2 LQKENI, per germline. V dropped 3 bases and J dropped 8 bases, with 17 bases sitting between them. There were TCR beta CDR3 regions amplified from RNA transcripts. When the TCR CDR3 underwent first-round RT-PCR, the HTBI primer set was used. TCRdb redid the calling of the multiplex PCR reads with MiXCR, one entry per CDR3 protein. The sample records some 740,000 distinct CDR3 sequences, roughly 15% being singletons. This sequence was found in a woman under 30 with Graves' hyperthyroidism. The source material was blood. The V gene is TRBV18, the J gene TRBJ2-1; tentatively, D is TRBD2 (6 bases). The CDR3 bases are TGTGCCAGCTCACCGGTGGCGGGACCCCTTCATGAGCAGTTCTTC. As protein: CASSPVAGPLHEQFF.